The T cell receptor beta chain described here comes from a study of Tregs in tolerant kidney transplant recipients. Only in-frame clones appear in the TCRdb table, and some are missing; sequencing was by immunoSEQ multiplex PCR. In the table there are over 50,000 clones, around 83% of which are singletons. From germline, CDR1 is PRHDT and CDR2 FYEKMQ (reference sequence). V lost 4 bases and J lost 9, with 13 bases in between. The CDR3 totals 14 residues. The chain employs TRBV13 and TRBJ1-6, with D perhaps matching TRBD1 (5 bases). The receptor's source is a human donor in good health. Sequencing was carried out using CD4+ T cells from blood. The CDR3 is CASSSRDSGSPLHF. DNA for the CDR3: TGTGCCAGCAGCTCACGGGACTCTGGTTCACCCCTCCACTTT.